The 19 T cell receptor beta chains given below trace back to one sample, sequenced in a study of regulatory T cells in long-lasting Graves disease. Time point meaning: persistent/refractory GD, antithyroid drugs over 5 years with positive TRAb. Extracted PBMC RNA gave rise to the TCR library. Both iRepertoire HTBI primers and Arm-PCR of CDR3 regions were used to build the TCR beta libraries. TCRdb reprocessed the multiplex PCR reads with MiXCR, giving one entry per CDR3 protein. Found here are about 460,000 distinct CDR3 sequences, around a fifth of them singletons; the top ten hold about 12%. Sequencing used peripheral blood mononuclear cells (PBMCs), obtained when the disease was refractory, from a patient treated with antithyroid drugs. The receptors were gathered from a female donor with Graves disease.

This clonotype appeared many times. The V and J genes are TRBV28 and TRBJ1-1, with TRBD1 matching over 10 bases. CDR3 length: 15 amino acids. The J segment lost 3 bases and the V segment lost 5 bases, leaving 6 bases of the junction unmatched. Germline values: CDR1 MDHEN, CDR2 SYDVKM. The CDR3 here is CASSDRGRLDTEAFF. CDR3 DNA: TGTGCCAGCAGTGACAGGGGGCGCTTGGACACTGAAGCTTTCTTT. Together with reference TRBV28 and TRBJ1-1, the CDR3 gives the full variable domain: DVKVTQSSRYLVKRTGEKVFLECVQDMDHENMFWYRQDPGLGLRLIYFSYDVKMKEKGDIPEGYSVSREKKERFSLILESASTNQTSMYLCASSDRGRLDTEAFFGQGTRLTVV.

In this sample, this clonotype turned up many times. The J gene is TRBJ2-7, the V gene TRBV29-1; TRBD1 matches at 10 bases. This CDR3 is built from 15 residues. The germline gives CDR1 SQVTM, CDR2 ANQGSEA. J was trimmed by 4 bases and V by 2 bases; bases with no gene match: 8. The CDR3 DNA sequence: TGCAGCGTTGAACCTTCCGGACAGGGGGGTTACGAGCAGTACTTC. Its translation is CSVEPSGQGGYEQYF.

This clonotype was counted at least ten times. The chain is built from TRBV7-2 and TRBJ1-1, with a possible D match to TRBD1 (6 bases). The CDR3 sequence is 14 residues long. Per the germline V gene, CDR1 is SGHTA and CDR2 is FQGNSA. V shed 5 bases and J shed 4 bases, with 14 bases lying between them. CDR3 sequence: CASSLRGYGTEAFF. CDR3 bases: TGTGCCAGCAGCCTCAGGGGATATGGCACTGAAGCTTTCTTT.

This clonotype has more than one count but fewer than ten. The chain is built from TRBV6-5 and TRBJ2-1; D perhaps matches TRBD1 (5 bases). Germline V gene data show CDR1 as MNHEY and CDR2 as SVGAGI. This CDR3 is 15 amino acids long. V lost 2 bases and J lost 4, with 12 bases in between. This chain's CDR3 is CASSYPFDSYNEQFF. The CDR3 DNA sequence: TGTGCCAGCAGTTACCCCTTTGACAGTTACAATGAGCAGTTCTTC.

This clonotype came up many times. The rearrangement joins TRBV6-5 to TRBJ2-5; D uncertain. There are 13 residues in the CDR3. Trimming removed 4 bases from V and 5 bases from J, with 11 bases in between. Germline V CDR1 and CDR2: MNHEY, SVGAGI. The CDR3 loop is CASSSLKVETQYF. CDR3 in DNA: TGTGCCAGCAGTTCTCTGAAGGTCGAGACCCAGTACTTC.

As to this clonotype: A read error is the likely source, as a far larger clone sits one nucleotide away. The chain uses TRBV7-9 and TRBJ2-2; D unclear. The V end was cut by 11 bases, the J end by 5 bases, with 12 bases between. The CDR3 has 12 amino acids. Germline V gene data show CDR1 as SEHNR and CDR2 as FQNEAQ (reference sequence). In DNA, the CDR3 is TGTGCCTCTAAAGGGAAAACCGGGGAGCTGTTTTTT. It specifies CASKGKTGELFF.

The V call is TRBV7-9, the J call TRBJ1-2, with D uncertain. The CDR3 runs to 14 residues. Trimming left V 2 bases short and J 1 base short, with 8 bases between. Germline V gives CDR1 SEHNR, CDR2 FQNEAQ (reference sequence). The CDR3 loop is CASSLQDGNYGYTF. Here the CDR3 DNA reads TGTGCCAGCAGCTTACAGGACGGTAACTATGGCTACACCTTC.

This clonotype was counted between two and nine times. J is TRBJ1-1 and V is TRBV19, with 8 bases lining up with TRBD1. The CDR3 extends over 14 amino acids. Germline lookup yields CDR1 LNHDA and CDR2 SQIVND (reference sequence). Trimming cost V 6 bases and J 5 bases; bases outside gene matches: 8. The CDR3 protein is CASSRAGGKTEAFF. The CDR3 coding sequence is TGTGCCAGTAGCCGGGCAGGGGGCAAAACTGAAGCTTTCTTT.

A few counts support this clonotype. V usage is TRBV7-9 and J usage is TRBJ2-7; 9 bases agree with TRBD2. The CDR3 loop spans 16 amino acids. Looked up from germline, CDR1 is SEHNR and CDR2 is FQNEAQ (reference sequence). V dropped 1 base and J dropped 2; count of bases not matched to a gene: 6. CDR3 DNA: TGTGCCAGCAGCTTAGATCTAGCGGGGAATACCTACGAGCAGTACTTC. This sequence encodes CASSLDLAGNTYEQYF. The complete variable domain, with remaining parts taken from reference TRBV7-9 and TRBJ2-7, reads DTGVSQNPRHKITKRGQNVTFRCDPISEHNRLYWYRQTLGQGPEFLTYFQNEAQLEKSRLLSDRFSAERPKGSFSTLEIQRTEQGDSAMYLCASSLDLAGNTYEQYFGPGTRLTVT.

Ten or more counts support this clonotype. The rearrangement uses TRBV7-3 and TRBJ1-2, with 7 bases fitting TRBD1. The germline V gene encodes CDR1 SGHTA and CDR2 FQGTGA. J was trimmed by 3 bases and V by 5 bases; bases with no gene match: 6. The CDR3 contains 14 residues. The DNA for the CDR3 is TGTGCCAGCAGCCCCCGACAGGGAGACTATGGCTACACCTTC. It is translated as CASSPRQGDYGYTF.

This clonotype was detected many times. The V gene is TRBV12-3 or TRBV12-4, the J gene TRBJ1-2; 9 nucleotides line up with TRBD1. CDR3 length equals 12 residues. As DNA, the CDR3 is TGTGCAGCGGACAGGGGAAACTATGGCTACACCTTC. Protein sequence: CAADRGNYGYTF.

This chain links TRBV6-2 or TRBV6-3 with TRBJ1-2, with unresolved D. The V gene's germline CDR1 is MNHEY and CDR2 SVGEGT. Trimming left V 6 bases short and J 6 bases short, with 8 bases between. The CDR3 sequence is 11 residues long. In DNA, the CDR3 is TGTGCCAGCAGGAGACAAAATGGCTACACCTTC. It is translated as CASRRQNGYTF.

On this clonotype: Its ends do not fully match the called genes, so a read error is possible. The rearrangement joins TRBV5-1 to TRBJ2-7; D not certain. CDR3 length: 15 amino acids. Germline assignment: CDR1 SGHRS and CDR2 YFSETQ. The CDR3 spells CASSLVERTSYEQYF. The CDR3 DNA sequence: TGTGCCAGCAGCTTGGTGGAGCGCACCTCCTACGAGCAGTACTTC.

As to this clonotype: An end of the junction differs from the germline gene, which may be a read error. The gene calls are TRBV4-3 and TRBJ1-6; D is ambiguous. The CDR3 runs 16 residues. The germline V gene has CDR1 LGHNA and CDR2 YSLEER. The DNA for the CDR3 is TGCGCCAGCAGCCAAGATTGGGGAGGATATAGTTCACCCCTCCACTTT. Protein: CASSQDWGGYSSPLHF.

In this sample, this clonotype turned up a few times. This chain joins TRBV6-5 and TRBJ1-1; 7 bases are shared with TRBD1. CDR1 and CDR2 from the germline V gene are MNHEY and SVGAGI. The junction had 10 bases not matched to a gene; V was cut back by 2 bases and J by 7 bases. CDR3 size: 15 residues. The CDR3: CASSYTGTVAHEAFF. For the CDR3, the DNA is TGTGCCAGCAGTTACACTGGGACAGTGGCCCATGAAGCTTTCTTT.

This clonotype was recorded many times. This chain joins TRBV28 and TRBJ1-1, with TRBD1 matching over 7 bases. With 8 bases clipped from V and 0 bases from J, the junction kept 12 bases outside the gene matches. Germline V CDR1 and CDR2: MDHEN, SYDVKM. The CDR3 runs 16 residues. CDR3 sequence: CASPRQGDLMNTEAFF. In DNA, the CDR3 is TGTGCCAGCCCGCGGCAGGGGGACCTTATGAACACTGAAGCTTTCTTT.

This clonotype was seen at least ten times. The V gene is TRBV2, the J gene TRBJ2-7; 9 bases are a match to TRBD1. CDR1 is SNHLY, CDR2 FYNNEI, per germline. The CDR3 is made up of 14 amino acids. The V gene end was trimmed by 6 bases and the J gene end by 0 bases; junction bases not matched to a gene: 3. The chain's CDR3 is CASRGQGLSYEQYF. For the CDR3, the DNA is TGTGCCAGCAGAGGACAGGGGCTCTCCTACGAGCAGTACTTC.

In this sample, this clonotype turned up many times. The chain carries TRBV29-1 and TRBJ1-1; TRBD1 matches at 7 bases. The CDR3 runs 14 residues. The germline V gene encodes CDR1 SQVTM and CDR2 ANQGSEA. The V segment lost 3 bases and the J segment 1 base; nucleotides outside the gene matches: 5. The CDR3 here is CSVERGPRNTEAFF. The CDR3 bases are TGCAGCGTTGAGAGGGGGCCCCGGAACACTGAAGCTTTCTTT.

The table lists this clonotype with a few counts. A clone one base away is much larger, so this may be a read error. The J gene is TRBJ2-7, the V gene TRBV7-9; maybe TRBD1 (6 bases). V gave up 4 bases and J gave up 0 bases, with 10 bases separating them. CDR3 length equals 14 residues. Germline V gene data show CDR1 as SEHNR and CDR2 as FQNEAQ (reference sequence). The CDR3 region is CASSSRTVSYEQYF. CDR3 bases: TGTGCCAGCAGCTCCCGGACAGTCTCCTACGAGCAGTACTTC.